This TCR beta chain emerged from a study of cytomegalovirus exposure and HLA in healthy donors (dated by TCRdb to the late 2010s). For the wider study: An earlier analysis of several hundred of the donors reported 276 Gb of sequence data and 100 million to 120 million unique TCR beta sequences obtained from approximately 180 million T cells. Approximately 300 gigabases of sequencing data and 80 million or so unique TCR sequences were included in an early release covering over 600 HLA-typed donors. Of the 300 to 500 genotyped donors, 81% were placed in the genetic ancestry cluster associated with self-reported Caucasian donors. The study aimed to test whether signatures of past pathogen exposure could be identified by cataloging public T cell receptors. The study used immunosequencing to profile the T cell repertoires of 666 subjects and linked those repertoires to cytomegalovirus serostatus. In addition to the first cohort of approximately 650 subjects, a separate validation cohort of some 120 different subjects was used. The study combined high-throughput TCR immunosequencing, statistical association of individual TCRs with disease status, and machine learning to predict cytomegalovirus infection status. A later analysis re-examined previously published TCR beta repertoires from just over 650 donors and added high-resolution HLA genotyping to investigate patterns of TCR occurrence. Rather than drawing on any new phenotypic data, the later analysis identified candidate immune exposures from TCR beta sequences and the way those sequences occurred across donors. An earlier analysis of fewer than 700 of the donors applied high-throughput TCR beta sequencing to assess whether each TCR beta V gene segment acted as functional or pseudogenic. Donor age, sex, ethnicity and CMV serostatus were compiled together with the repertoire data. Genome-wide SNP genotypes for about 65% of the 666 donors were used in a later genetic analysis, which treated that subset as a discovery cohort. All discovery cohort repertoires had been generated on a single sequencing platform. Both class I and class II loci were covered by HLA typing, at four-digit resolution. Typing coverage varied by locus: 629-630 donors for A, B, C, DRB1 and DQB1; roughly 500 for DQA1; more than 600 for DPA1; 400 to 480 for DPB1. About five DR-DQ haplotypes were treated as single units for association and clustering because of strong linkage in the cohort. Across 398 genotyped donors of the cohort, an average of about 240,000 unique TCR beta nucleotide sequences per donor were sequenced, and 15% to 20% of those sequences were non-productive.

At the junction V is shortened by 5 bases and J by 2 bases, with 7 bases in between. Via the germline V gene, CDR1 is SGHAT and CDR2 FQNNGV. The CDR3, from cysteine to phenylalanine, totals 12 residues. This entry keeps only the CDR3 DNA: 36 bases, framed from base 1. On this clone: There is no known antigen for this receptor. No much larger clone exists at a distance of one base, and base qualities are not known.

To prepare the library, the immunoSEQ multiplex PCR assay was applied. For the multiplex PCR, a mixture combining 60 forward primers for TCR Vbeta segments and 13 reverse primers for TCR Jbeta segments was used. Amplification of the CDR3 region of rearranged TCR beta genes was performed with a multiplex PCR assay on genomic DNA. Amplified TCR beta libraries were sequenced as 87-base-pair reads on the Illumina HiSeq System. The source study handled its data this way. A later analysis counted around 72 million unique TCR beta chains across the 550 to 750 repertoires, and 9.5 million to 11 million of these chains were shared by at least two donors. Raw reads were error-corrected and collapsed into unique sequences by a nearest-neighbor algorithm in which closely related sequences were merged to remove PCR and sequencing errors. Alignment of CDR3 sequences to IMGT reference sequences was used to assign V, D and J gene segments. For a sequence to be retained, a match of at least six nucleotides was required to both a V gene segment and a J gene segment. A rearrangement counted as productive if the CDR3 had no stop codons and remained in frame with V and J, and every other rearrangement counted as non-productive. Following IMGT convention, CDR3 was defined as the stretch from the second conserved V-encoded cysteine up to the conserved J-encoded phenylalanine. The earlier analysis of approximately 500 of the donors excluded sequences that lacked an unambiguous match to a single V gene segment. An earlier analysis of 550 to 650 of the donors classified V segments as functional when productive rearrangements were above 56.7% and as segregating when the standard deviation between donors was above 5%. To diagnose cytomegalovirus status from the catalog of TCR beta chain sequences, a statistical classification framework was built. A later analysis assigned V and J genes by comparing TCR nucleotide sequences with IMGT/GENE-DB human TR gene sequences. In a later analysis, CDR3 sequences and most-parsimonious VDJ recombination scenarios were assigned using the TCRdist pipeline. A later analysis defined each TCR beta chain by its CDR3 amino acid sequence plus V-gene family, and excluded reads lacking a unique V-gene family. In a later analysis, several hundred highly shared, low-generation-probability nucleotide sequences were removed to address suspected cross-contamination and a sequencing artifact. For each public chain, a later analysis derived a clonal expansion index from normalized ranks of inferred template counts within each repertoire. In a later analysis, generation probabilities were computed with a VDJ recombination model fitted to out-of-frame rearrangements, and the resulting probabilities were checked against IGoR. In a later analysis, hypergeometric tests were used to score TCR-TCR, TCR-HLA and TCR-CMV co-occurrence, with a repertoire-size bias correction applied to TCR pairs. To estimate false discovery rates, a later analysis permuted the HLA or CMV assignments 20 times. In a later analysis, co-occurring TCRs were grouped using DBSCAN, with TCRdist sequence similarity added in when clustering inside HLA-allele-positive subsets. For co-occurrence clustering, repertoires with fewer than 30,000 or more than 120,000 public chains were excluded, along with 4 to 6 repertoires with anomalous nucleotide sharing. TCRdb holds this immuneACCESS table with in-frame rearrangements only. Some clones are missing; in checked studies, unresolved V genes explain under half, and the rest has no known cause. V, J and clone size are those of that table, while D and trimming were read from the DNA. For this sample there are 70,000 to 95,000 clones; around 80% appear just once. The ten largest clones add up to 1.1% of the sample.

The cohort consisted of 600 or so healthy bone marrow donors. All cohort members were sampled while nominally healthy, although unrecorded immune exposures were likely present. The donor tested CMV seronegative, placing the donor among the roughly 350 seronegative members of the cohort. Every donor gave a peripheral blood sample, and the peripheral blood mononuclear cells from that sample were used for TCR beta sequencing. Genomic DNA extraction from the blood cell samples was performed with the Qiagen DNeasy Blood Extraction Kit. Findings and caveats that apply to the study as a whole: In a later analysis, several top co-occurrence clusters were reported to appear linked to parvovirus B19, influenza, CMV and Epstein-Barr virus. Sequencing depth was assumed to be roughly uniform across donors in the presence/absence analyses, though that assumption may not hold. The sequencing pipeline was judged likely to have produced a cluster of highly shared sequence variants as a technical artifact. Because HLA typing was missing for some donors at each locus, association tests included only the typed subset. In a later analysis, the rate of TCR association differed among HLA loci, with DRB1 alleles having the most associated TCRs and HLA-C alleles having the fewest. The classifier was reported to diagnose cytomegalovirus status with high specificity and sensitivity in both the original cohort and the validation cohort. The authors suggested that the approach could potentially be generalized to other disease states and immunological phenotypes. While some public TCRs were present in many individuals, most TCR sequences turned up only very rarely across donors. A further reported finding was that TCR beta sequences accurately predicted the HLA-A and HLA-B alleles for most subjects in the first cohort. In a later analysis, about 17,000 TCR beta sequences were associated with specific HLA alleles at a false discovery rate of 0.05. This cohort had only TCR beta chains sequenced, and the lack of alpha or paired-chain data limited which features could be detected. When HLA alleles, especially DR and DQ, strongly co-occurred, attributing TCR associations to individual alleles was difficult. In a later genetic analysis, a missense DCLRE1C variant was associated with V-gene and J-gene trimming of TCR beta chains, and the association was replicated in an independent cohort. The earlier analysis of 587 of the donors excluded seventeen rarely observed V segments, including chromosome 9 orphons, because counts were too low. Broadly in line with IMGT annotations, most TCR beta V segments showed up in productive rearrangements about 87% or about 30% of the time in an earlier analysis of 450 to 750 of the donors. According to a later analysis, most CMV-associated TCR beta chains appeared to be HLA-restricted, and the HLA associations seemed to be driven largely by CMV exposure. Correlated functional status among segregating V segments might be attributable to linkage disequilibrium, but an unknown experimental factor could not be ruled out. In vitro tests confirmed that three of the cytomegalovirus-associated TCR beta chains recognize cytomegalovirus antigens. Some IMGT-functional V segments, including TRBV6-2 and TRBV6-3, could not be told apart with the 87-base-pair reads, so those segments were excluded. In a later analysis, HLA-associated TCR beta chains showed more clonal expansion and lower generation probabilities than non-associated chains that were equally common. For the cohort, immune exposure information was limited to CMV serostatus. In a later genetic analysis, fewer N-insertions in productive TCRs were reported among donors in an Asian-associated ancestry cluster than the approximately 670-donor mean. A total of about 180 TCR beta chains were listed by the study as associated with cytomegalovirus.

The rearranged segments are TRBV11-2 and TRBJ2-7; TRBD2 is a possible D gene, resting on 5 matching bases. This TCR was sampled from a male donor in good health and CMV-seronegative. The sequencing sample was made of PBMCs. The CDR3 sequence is CASSRGPYEQYF. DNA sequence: TGTGCCAGCAGCAGAGGGCCCTACGAGCAGTACTTC.